These 14 T cell receptor beta chains originate from one sample sequenced in a study of blood T cell repertoires in COVID-19. Using immunoSEQ multiplex PCR, the repertoire was profiled, and TCRdb retains in-frame clones only, with some absent. The sample lists some 58,000 clones; 90% were seen once. What was sequenced was peripheral blood. These receptors were obtained from a man aged 35-49 years with acute or convalescent COVID-19.

The chain couples TRBV6-6 to TRBJ2-1; 12 positions match TRBD2. Germline values: CDR1 MNHNY, CDR2 SVGAGI (reference sequence). The ends lost 6 bases at V and 10 bases at J; junction bases unmatched: 10. The CDR3 covers 15 residues. For the CDR3, the DNA is TGTGCCAGCAGGAGCCCGGGACTAGCGGGTGTAGAGCAGTTCTTC. It specifies CASRSPGLAGVEQFF.

The chain has TRBV7-9 and TRBJ2-3; 9 nucleotides match TRBD2. The CDR3 length is 15 residues. CDR1 is SEHNR, CDR2 FQNEAQ, per germline (reference sequence). J lost 2 bases, V lost 2 bases, and 2 bases had no gene match. The DNA for the CDR3 is TGTGCCAGCAGCTTATTAGCGGGAGCCACAGATACGCAGTATTTT. Its protein is CASSLLAGATDTQYF.

V usage is TRBV7-8 and J usage is TRBJ2-2; TRBD2 aligns across 8 bases. The CDR3 sequence is 16 residues long. J lost 4 bases, V lost 4 bases, and 8 bases had no gene match. Germline CDR1 is SGHVS and CDR2 is FQNEAQ. The CDR3 DNA is TGTGCCAGCAGCTCCCGACTAGCGTTCGGCACCGGGGAGCTGTTTTTT. The encoded protein is CASSSRLAFGTGELFF.

This chain connects TRBV3-1 (or the pseudogene TRBV3-2) to TRBJ2-7, with 9 positions matching TRBD2. The CDR3 is 15 residues long. The trim removed 4 bases at V and 2 bases at J, leaving 6 bases unmatched. Germline V gives CDR1 LGHDT, CDR2 YNNKEL (reference sequence). The CDR3 DNA follows: TGTGCCAGCAGCCCCTCAGCTAGCGGGACCTACGAGCAGTACTTC. Translation gives CASSPSASGTYEQYF.

The J gene is TRBJ1-2, the V gene TRBV30, with D possibly being TRBD1 (5 bases). Trimming removed 4 bases from V and 5 bases from J, with 11 bases in between. From germline, CDR1 is GTSNPN and CDR2 SVGIG (reference sequence). This CDR3 is 12 amino acids long. DNA for the CDR3: TGTGCCTGGACCAGGGCGGAATATGGCTACACCTTC. This encodes CAWTRAEYGYTF.

The rearrangement joins TRBV10-3 to TRBJ1-2, with 8 nucleotides matching TRBD1. Trimming removed 3 bases from V and 6 bases from J; junction bases left unmatched: 12. The CDR3 runs 16 residues. Germline V CDR1 and CDR2: ENHRY, SYGVKD. This chain's CDR3 is CAISEPMTTGDDGYTF. The CDR3 nucleotides read TGTGCCATCAGTGAACCCATGACGACAGGGGATGATGGCTACACCTTC.

This sequence joins TRBV5-8 and TRBJ1-5; D possibly corresponds to TRBD1 (6 bases). Trimming pared 3 bases from V and 7 bases from J, leaving 17 bases between. Germline assignment: CDR1 SGHTS and CDR2 YDEGEE. The CDR3 totals 15 residues. CDR3 loop: CASSSNRVQWQPQHF. In DNA form, the CDR3 reads TGTGCCAGCAGCTCGAACAGGGTCCAGTGGCAGCCCCAGCATTTT. Drawing the rest from reference TRBV5-8 and TRBJ1-5, the complete variable domain is EAGVTQSPTHLIKTRGQQATLRCSPISGHTSVYWYQQALGLGLQFLLWYDEGEERNRGNFPPRFSGRQFPNYSSELNVNALELEDSALYLCASSSNRVQWQPQHFGDGTRLSIL.

This clone came up a few times. This sequence joins TRBV5-6 and TRBJ2-7; weak D call: TRBD1 (6 bases). Germline V CDR1 and CDR2: SGHDT, YYEEEE. Deletions cut 1 base from V and 1 base from J, with 18 bases between. The CDR3 covers 17 residues. The CDR3 DNA sequence: TGTGCCAGCAGCTTGATAATACTCGGACAGAAGTCCTACGAGCAGTACTTC. This codes for CASSLIILGQKSYEQYF.

This chain joins TRBV12-5 and TRBJ2-7; possible D gene TRBD2, 5 bases. V lost 9 bases, J lost 3 bases, and 18 bases lay in between. The CDR3 has 14 amino acids. Germline CDR1 LGHNT, CDR2 FRNRAP. In DNA form, the CDR3 reads TGTGCTAGCACCTCGGTCGGGAACTTCTACGAGCAGTACTTC. Translated: CASTSVGNFYEQYF.

This chain links TRBV30 with TRBJ2-5; 8 bases agree with TRBD2. The CDR3 spans 14 residues. CDR1 GTSNPN and CDR2 SVGIG come from the germline V gene (reference sequence). The V segment lost 2 bases and the J segment 5 bases; nucleotides outside the gene matches: 7. CDR3 sequence reads: CAWSRTGGLETQYF. DNA of the CDR3: TGTGCCTGGAGTAGAACGGGAGGGCTGGAGACCCAGTACTTC.

The rearrangement joins TRBV2 to TRBJ1-1; D unresolved. V lost 6 bases to trimming and J lost 5 bases, with 16 bases between them. The CDR3 contains 14 residues. CDR1 is SNHLY, CDR2 FYNNEI, per germline. The CDR3 nucleotides are TGTGCCAGCAGAGTGCAGTGGGAGGGTACTGAAGCTTTCTTT. Its protein product is CASRVQWEGTEAFF. Combining the CDR3 with reference TRBV2 and TRBJ1-1 gives the whole variable domain EPEVTQTPSHQVTQMGQEVILRCVPISNHLYFYWYRQILGQKVEFLVSFYNNEISEKSEIFDDQFSVERPDGSNFTLKIRSTKLEDSAMYFCASRVQWEGTEAFFGQGTRLTVV.

The chain combines TRBV7-3 with TRBJ2-2; D gene unclear. This CDR3 spans 12 amino acids. The germline CDR1 and CDR2 sequences are SGHTA and FQGTGA. The V gene lost 2 bases and the J gene lost 6 bases, with 4 bases spanning the gap. CDR3 DNA: TGTGCCAGCAGCTTATTATCCGGGGAGCTGTTTTTT. This translates into CASSLLSGELFF.

The gene calls are TRBV7-2 and TRBJ2-5; 9 bases are shared with TRBD2. The CDR3 is made up of 13 amino acids. Per germline, CDR1 SGHTA and CDR2 FQGNSA. The junction had 7 bases not matched to a gene; V was cut back by 10 bases and J by 4 bases. As DNA, the CDR3 is TGTGCCACCGAAGCGGGAGGAGTAGAGACCCAGTACTTC. Protein sequence: CATEAGGVETQYF. The whole variable domain, filled in from reference TRBV7-2 and TRBJ2-5, reads GAGVSQSPSNKVTEKGKDVELRCDPISGHTALYWYRQSLGQGLEFLIYFQGNSAPDKSGLPSDRFSAERTGGSVSTLTIQRTQQEDSAVYLCATEAGGVETQYFGPGTRLLVL.

The chain employs TRBV6-5 and TRBJ1-5; no reliable D call. Trimming cost V 6 bases and J 4 bases, with 16 bases left between them. This CDR3 contains 15 residues. The germline gives CDR1 MNHEY, CDR2 SVGAGI. The CDR3 DNA reads as TGTGCCAGCAGAAGAGAGGGTCTAGCAAATCAGCCCCAGCATTTT. Protein: CASRREGLANQPQHF.